This is a list of T cell receptor beta chains from one sample in a study of T cells in Graves' hyperthyroidism and ophthalmopathy. MiXCR, applied by TCRdb to the multiplex PCR reads, yields one record per CDR3 protein. The data contain around 500,000 distinct CDR3 sequences, under 15% of them seen just once; the ten biggest clones take up roughly 17%. Sequenced sample: blood. These receptors were collected from a woman younger than 35 with Graves' hyperthyroidism. Each CDR3 is given with its conserved first and last residue. Fields, in order: J gene, clone size, D gene, V gene, CDR3 protein, CDR3 DNA. A D gene is named only where the DNA matches it firmly. Clone sizes are given selectively: once, few, many, or a class where the clone is expanded.

J: TRBJ2-1
size: NA
D: TRBD2
V: TRBV6-1
CDR3: CASSESGSGSDEQFF
DNA: TGTGCCAGCAGTGAATCAGGTAGCGGGAGCGATGAGCAGTTCTTC

J: TRBJ2-1
size: few
D: TRBD2
V: TRBV20-1
CDR3: CSASTPGLAGGSSYNEQFF
DNA: TGCAGTGCTTCGACTCCGGGACTAGCGGGAGGTAGCTCCTACAATGAGCAGTTCTTC

J: TRBJ2-5
size: NA
D: TRBD2
V: TRBV18
CDR3: CASSLRTSGSNQETQYF
DNA: TGTGCCAGCTCACTACGGACTAGCGGGAGTAACCAAGAGACCCAGTACTTC

J: TRBJ2-7
size: NA
D: TRBD1
V: TRBV3-1
CDR3: CASRRQGDYEQYF
DNA: TGTGCCAGCAGGCGACAGGGGGACTACGAGCAGTACTTC

J: TRBJ2-5
size: many
D: NA
V: TRBV6-1
CDR3: CASAANQETQYF
DNA: TGTGCCAGCGCAGCGAATCAAGAGACCCAGTACTTC

J: TRBJ2-7
size: few
D: NA
V: TRBV30
CDR3: CAWLSHLGPYEQYF
DNA: TGTGCCTGGTTATCACACCTCGGGCCCTACGAGCAGTACTTC

J: TRBJ2-1
size: NA
D: TRBD2
V: TRBV27
CDR3: CASRRTSGNEYEQFF
DNA: TGTGCCAGCAGGCGGACTAGCGGGAATGAGTATGAGCAGTTCTTC

J: TRBJ1-2
size: many
D: NA
V: TRBV30
CDR3: CAWIGTKLDSYGYTF
DNA: TGTGCCTGGATTGGGACCAAACTCGACTCCTATGGCTACACCTTC

J: TRBJ1-2
size: many
D: NA
V: TRBV20-1
CDR3: CSARDPGANYGYTF
DNA: TGCAGTGCTAGAGATCCGGGGGCTAACTATGGCTACACCTTC

J: TRBJ2-2
size: many
D: NA
V: TRBV30
CDR3: CAWSPITTGELFF
DNA: TGTGCCTGGAGCCCGATTACCACCGGGGAGCTGTTTTTT

J: TRBJ2-1
size: many
D: TRBD2
V: TRBV27
CDR3: CASSAYPLAGYNEQFF
DNA: TGTGCCAGCAGTGCCTATCCACTAGCGGGGTACAATGAGCAGTTCTTC

J: TRBJ2-6
size: NA
D: NA
V: TRBV3-1
CDR3: CASSPWGVGASGANVLTF
DNA: TGTGCCAGCAGCCCGTGGGGGGTCGGGGCTTCTGGGGCCAACGTCCTGACTTTC

J: TRBJ1-6
size: NA
D: TRBD1
V: TRBV19
CDR3: CASTTTGGNSPLHF
DNA: TGTGCCAGTACTACTACAGGGGGTAATTCACCCCTCCACTTT

J: TRBJ1-1
size: NA
D: NA
V: TRBV7-8
CDR3: CASSLTMTRNTEAFF
DNA: TGTGCCAGCAGCTTAACCATGACAAGGAACACTGAAGCTTTCTTT

J: TRBJ2-1
size: few
D: TRBD2
V: TRBV20-1
CDR3: CSVREVGDYKNEQFF
DNA: TGCAGTGTCCGGGAGGTGGGAGATTATAAAAATGAGCAGTTCTTC

J: TRBJ2-1
size: NA
D: TRBD2
V: TRBV12-3/TRBV12-4
CDR3: CASSLLSGGDNEQFF
DNA: TGTGCCAGCAGTTTGCTTAGCGGGGGTGACAATGAGCAGTTCTTC

J: TRBJ1-2
size: NA
D: TRBD1
V: TRBV4-1
CDR3: CASSQVGTGESGYTF
DNA: TGCGCCAGCAGCCAAGTCGGGACAGGGGAAAGCGGCTACACCTTC

J: TRBJ2-2
size: NA
D: TRBD1
V: TRBV10-3
CDR3: CANSRDRETGELFF
DNA: TGTGCCAATTCCCGGGACAGGGAAACCGGGGAGCTGTTTTTT

J: TRBJ2-1
size: many
D: NA
V: TRBV18
CDR3: CASSPGNVYNEQFF
DNA: TGTGCCAGCTCACCAGGGAATGTTTACAATGAGCAGTTCTTC

J: TRBJ1-1
size: many
D: NA
V: TRBV29-1
CDR3: CSVQGTAVNTEAFF
DNA: TGCAGCGTTCAAGGGACGGCTGTCAACACTGAAGCTTTCTTT

J: TRBJ2-7
size: many
D: NA
V: TRBV10-2
CDR3: CASSEEGWGYEQYF
DNA: TGCGCCAGCAGTGAAGAGGGGTGGGGCTACGAGCAGTACTTC

J: TRBJ2-7
size: NA
D: TRBD2
V: TRBV20-1
CDR3: CSASQSWSSGRAYEQYF
DNA: TGCAGTGCTAGCCAGAGCTGGTCTAGCGGGAGGGCCTACGAGCAGTACTTC

J: TRBJ2-5
size: many
D: NA
V: TRBV7-8
CDR3: CASSARETQYF
DNA: TGTGCCAGCAGCGCCCGAGAGACCCAGTACTTC

J: TRBJ2-1
size: NA
D: NA
V: TRBV6-1
CDR3: CASSVRGTYNEQFF
DNA: TGTGCCAGCAGTGTACGGGGGACATACAATGAGCAGTTCTTC

J: TRBJ2-4
size: few
D: TRBD2
V: TRBV5-1
CDR3: CASSVALAGNIQYF
DNA: TGCGCCAGCAGCGTGGCCCTAGCGGGGAACATTCAGTACTTC

J: TRBJ2-2
size: NA
D: NA
V: TRBV11-3
CDR3: CASSSRFGELFF
DNA: TGTGCCAGCAGCTCCCGGTTCGGGGAGCTGTTTTTT

J: TRBJ2-2
size: NA
D: NA
V: TRBV7-8
CDR3: CASSLFWNTGELFF
DNA: TGTGCCAGCAGCTTATTTTGGAACACCGGGGAGCTGTTTTTT